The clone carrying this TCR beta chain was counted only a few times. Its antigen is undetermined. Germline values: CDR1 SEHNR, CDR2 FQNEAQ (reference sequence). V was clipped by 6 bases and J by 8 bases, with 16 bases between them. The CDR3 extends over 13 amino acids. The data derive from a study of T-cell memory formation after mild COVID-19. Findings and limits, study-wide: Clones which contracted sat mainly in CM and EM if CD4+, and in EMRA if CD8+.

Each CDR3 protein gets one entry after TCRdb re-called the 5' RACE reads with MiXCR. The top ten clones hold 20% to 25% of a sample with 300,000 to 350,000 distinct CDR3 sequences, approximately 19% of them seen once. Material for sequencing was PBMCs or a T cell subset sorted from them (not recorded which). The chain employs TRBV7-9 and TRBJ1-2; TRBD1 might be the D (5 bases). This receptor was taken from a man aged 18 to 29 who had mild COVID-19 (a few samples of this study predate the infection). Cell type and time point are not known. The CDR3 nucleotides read TGTGCCAGCAGGACCCCCGGGACGCGGGGCTACACCTTC. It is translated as CASRTPGTRGYTF.